Sequencing of this T cell receptor beta chain was carried out in a study of blood T cell repertoires in COVID-19 (dated by TCRdb to the early 2020s). Study-wide context: Collaborator samples came from the United States, Italy and Spain and covered acute and convalescent phases of COVID-19. The material from the prospective study consisted of cDNA or gDNA derived from T cells, B-cell-depleted T cells, or PBMCs. Deeply sampled blood TCRbeta repertoires from subjects exposed to, actively infected with, or recovered from COVID-19 were included in the dataset. The repertoires were released in a freely available public database intended as a resource for research on the immune response to SARS-CoV-2. The samples were drawn from two sources: the first 160 participants of the ongoing ImmuneRACE study, and approximately 1,300 subjects contributed by 6 global collaborators. A de-identified subject ID, COVID-19 status, age in years and sex were almost always included in the sample metadata. HLA class I and class II types, where available, came from metadata supplied by the sample provider rather than from assay-based typing. What the authors observed across the whole study: The amount of clinical and demographic metadata varied by source and participant and was provided uncurated.

In the prospective study, participants were roughly 18 to 89 years old, resided in about two dozen geographic areas of the United States, and were enrolled through a virtual design. To assign participants to cohorts, the prospective study relied on clinical history that participants themselves reported in a screening survey and a study questionnaire. Exposed participants were defined as having been in contact with someone with a PCR-confirmed or clinician-diagnosed COVID-19 case within 2 weeks of study entry. Each participant in the prospective study had whole blood, serum and a nasopharyngeal or oropharyngeal swab collected by mobile phlebotomists. Over a roughly 2-month period, participants in the prospective study had the option of providing additional blood draws and questionnaires. Before DNA extraction, blood samples from the prospective study were shipped at room temperature or frozen. V is shortened by 8 bases, J by 7 bases, and the region joining them spans 15 bases. Reading from cysteine to phenylalanine, the CDR3 counts 14 amino acids. The entry retains the CDR3 DNA only, 42 bases that are in frame from base 1. The germline V gene (reference sequence) supplies CDR1 MNHEY and CDR2 SMNVEV.

In regard to this clone: Its antigen is not yet known. No base qualities exist here, and no much larger clone lies one base off it.

TCRbeta CDR3 regions were amplified from genomic DNA using the immunoSEQ Assay, a bias-controlled multiplex PCR. As for the original processing: Nucleated cell counts per sample were estimated from amplification of reference gene primers within the assay. Sequence reads were collapsed and filtered to measure the absolute abundance of every unique TCRbeta CDR3 rearrangement. Productive Simpson clonality was computed per sample as the square root of Simpson's diversity index over productive rearrangements. The source is immuneACCESS, and TCRdb retained only in-frame sequences with V and J called. Part of the clones is not carried over; for the studies checked, unresolved V genes explain less than half of this, and the remainder is unexplained. V and J calls and clone size are as listed in that table; D and trimming were resolved from the DNA. The sample profile shows 220,000 or so clones; around 87% of them were found once. Of the sample, over 12% falls within the top ten clones.

The chain is encoded by TRBV27 joined to TRBJ1-6, with the D gene too uncertain to name. The receptor was derived from a man aged 25-45 years who had been exposed to COVID-19. Sequences were obtained from PBMCs or T cells enriched from blood (not recorded which). In nucleotide form, the sequence is TGTGCCAGCGCCTACGATCGTGTGAATTCACCCCTCCACTTT. It encodes CASAYDRVNSPLHF.